This T cell receptor (beta chain) was retrieved from a study of Graves' ophthalmopathy and Graves' hyperthyroidism. Germline V gene lookup returns CDR1 MNHEY and CDR2 SVGAGI. The trim removed 7 bases at V and 1 base at J, leaving 7 bases unmatched. The CDR3 is 14 amino acids. Scientists amplified the TCR beta CDR3 regions from RNA transcripts. HTBI primers were used in a first-round RT-PCR, which preceded a second-round multiplex PCR. TCRdb passed the multiplex PCR reads through MiXCR, listing each CDR3 protein once. The repertoire holds a few hundred thousand distinct CDR3 sequences, with approximately 18% as singletons. This clonotype appeared many times.

This receptor was taken from an adult woman with stable Graves' hyperthyroidism. The sample was peripheral blood. V is TRBV6-5 and J is TRBJ2-7; 7 nucleotides align to TRBD1. CDR3 region: CASMGTVLSYEQYF. As DNA, the CDR3 is TGTGCCAGCATGGGGACAGTTCTTTCCTACGAGCAGTACTTC.